The 10 T cell receptor beta chains below were found in one sample sequenced in a study of siplizumab effects on memory and regulatory T cells. Sequencing used immunoSEQ multiplex PCR; TCRdb keeps in-frame clones, though not all of them. The repertoire holds roughly 92,000 clones, with approximately 93% as singletons. Sequencing was carried out using non-Treg CD4+ T cells sorted from blood. The receptors were gathered from a human donor in good health.

The V gene is TRBV7-6, the J gene TRBJ2-5; 8 bases align to TRBD2. The CDR3 has 16 residues. In germline, CDR1 is SGHVS, CDR2 FNYEAQ. With 7 bases clipped from V and 3 bases from J, the junction kept 13 bases outside the gene matches. CDR3 bases: TGTGCCAGCAAGGGGGGCAGCGGACTAGCTGAAGAGACCCAGTACTTC. Translating it yields CASKGGSGLAEETQYF.

This chain joins TRBV15 and TRBJ2-1, with 11 bases that match TRBD2. The CDR3 is 17 amino acids. Trimming removed 4 bases from V and 8 bases from J; junction bases left unmatched: 13. In germline, CDR1 is LNHNV, CDR2 YYDKDF (reference sequence). CDR3 sequence reads: CATSNRLAGGPLDEQFF. The CDR3 DNA follows: TGTGCCACCAGCAACCGCTTAGCGGGAGGGCCGCTCGATGAGCAGTTCTTC.

V usage is TRBV16 and J usage is TRBJ2-1; 7 positions match TRBD1. The CDR3 sequence is 15 residues long. The germline V gene encodes CDR1 KGHSY and CDR2 FQNENV. With 4 bases clipped from V and 4 bases from J, the junction kept 7 bases outside the gene matches. This CDR3 reads CASSLKGAGYNEQFF. The CDR3 region has the DNA TGTGCCAGCAGCCTTAAGGGGGCCGGTTACAATGAGCAGTTCTTC. Full variable domain (outside the CDR3, taken from reference TRBV16 and TRBJ2-1): GEEVAQTPKHLVRGEGQKAKLYCAPIKGHSYVFWYQQVLKNEFKFLISFQNENVFDETGMPKERFSAKCLPNSPCSLEIQATKLEDSAVYFCASSLKGAGYNEQFFGPGTRLTVL.

The chain couples TRBV5-5 to TRBJ1-1, with a possible D match to TRBD1 (6 bases). The ends were cut back, 2 bases at V and 5 bases at J, with 16 bases in the middle. CDR1 is SGHKS, CDR2 YYEKEE, per germline (reference sequence). The CDR3 spans 15 residues. The DNA for the CDR3 is TGTGCCAGCAGCTTTACAGGGTTAGAAAAAACTGAAGCTTTCTTT. Translated: CASSFTGLEKTEAFF.

The chain is built from TRBV9 and TRBJ2-3; possibly TRBD2 for D (5 bases). Germline CDR1 and CDR2: SGDLS and YYNGEE. This CDR3 has 14 residues. V shed 0 bases and J shed 6 bases, with 11 bases lying between them. CDR3 protein: CASSVDSVADTQYF. The DNA for the CDR3 is TGTGCCAGCAGCGTAGATAGCGTAGCCGATACGCAGTATTTT.

This clone has only one observation. The gene calls are TRBV7-2 and TRBJ2-7; D gene unclear. V lost 1 base, J lost 4 bases, and 11 bases lay in between. The CDR3 length is 14 residues. Looked up from germline, CDR1 is SGHTA and CDR2 is FQGNSA. The CDR3 nucleotides read TGTGCCAGCAGCTTAGAAGGAGACACTTACGAGCAGTACTTC. Amino acids: CASSLEGDTYEQYF. Based on the CDR3 plus reference TRBV7-2 and TRBJ2-7, the full variable domain is GAGVSQSPSNKVTEKGKDVELRCDPISGHTALYWYRQSLGQGLEFLIYFQGNSAPDKSGLPSDRFSAERTGGSVSTLTIQRTQQEDSAVYLCASSLEGDTYEQYFGPGTRLTVT.

The rearrangement uses TRBV10-3 and TRBJ1-2, with D possibly TRBD1 on 5 matching bases. CDR3 size: 15 residues. V was clipped by 2 bases and J by 5 bases, with 15 bases between them. Per germline, CDR1 ENHRY and CDR2 SYGVKD. CDR3 nucleotides: TGTGCCATCAGTGAGCGGGGAGGGGCCGGGTATGGCTACACCTTC. This translates into CAISERGGAGYGYTF.

The chain carries TRBV21-1 and TRBJ1-2; TRBD1, the table's D call, was not compared with the DNA. TRBV21-1 is shown as a pseudogene. This CDR3 has 16 residues. The DNA for the CDR3 is TGTGCCAGCAGATCAAAGGTTCGACAGATGAACTATGGCTACACCTTC. Residues: CASRSKVRQMNYGYTF.

The genes are TRBV14 and TRBJ2-3, with 12 positions matching TRBD2. The CDR3 runs to 17 residues. With 0 bases clipped from V and 6 bases from J, the junction kept 7 bases outside the gene matches. From germline, CDR1 is SGHDN and CDR2 FVKESK. The CDR3 loop is CASSQERLAGDSDTQYF. The CDR3 nucleotides read TGTGCCAGCAGCCAAGAACGACTAGCGGGAGATTCGGATACGCAGTATTTT.

This chain uses TRBV10-3 with TRBJ1-2; 11 bases line up with TRBD1. Germline CDR1 and CDR2: ENHRY and SYGVKD. The CDR3 contains 15 residues. V was clipped by 1 base and J by 5 bases; unmatched bases: 3. The CDR3 region has the DNA TGTGCCATCAGTGAGTGGAGGGACAGGGGGTATGGCTACACCTTC. Protein sequence: CAISEWRDRGYGYTF.